This TCR beta chain was recovered during a study of T cell responses to AZD1222 COVID-19 vaccine. On the study more broadly: Second-dose groups at about 4 or about 12 weeks were pooled. Study-level points and caveats: Seropositivity was recorded at baseline in only a handful of AZD1222 recipients.

Some clones are missing from TCRdb's copy, which holds only in-frame ones; the method was immunoSEQ multiplex PCR. The sample consists of about 100,000 clones, approximately 88% of them appearing once. As for this clone: Its antigen is currently unknown.

CDR3 length: 14 residues. The germline CDR1 and CDR2 sequences are MNHEY and SVGAGI. V lost 6 bases and J 10 bases, leaving 22 bases between the germline ends. The source was peripheral blood, collected on day 0 of AZD1222 vaccination. This TCR was sampled from an adult in good health. The chain is built from TRBV6-5 and TRBJ2-7; maybe TRBD1 (7 bases). CDR3 DNA: TGTGCCAGCAGCACCGGAGGGACAGACCTCAAACAGTACTTC. This codes for CASSTGGTDLKQYF.